The 10 T cell receptor beta chains presented below share a single source sample, sequenced in a study of blood T cell repertoires in COVID-19. Libraries were prepared by immunoSEQ multiplex PCR; TCRdb keeps only in-frame clonotypes and omits some of them. The table shows roughly 70,000 clones, with about 73% occurring only once. Sequencing was done on a sample of peripheral blood. Receptors originate from a man aged 55 to 70 with acute or convalescent COVID-19.

This clone was picked up a small number of times. V and J are TRBV9 and TRBJ1-4, with D perhaps matching TRBD1 (5 bases). Germline CDR1 is SGDLS and CDR2 is YYNGEE. With 0 bases removed from V and 10 bases from J, the gap between germline ends came to 16 bases. CDR3 length equals 15 residues. CDR3 nucleotide sequence: TGTGCCAGCAGCGTAGCGGAAGGAGGGGTTGGAAAACTGTTTTTT. Translating gives CASSVAEGGVGKLFF.

J is TRBJ1-4 and V is TRBV30, with 7 bases that match TRBD1. CDR3 length: 16 residues. Germline V gives CDR1 GTSNPN, CDR2 SVGIG (reference sequence). V was clipped by 1 base and J by 0 bases; unmatched bases: 5. The CDR3 protein is CAWSAGQPATNEKLFF. CDR3 nucleotides: TGTGCCTGGAGTGCGGGACAGCCTGCAACTAATGAAAAACTGTTTTTT.

The chain employs TRBV11-2 and TRBJ2-5; D gene ambiguous. V dropped 1 base and J dropped 5 bases, with 14 bases sitting between them. CDR1 is SGHAT and CDR2 is FQNNGV in the germline V gene. The CDR3 consists of 15 residues. The CDR3 DNA reads as TGTGCCAGCAGCTTAGTACGCCGAGCGAGGGAGACCCAGTACTTC. Translation gives CASSLVRRARETQYF.

The J gene is TRBJ1-6, the V gene TRBV28, with a possible D match to TRBD1 (5 bases). Looked up from germline, CDR1 is MDHEN and CDR2 is SYDVKM. The V end was cut by 4 bases, the J end by 0 bases, with 13 bases between. CDR3 size: 17 residues. The CDR3 DNA follows: TGTGCCAGCAGTTCCCGGGACTGGGGCTCCTATAATTCACCCCTCCACTTT. Translation: CASSSRDWGSYNSPLHF.

The gene calls are TRBV10-3 and TRBJ2-6; 8 bases are shared with TRBD1. The J segment lost 6 bases and the V segment lost 11 bases, leaving 9 bases of the junction unmatched. Germline-derived CDR1 and CDR2 are ENHRY and SYGVKD. The length of the CDR3 is 14 residues. For the CDR3, the DNA is TGTGCCGCGGGACAGGCGGCTACGGCCAACGTCCTGACTTTC. This sequence encodes CAAGQAATANVLTF.

V and J are TRBV20-1 and TRBJ1-3, with D hard to call. The CDR3 is 11 residues long. Germline assignment: CDR1 DFQATT and CDR2 SNEGSKA (reference sequence). Trimming shortened V by 4 bases and J by 3 bases, and 4 bases separated the two germline ends. The CDR3 loop is CSATFGNTIYF. The CDR3 region has the DNA TGCAGTGCTACTTTTGGAAACACCATATATTTT.

This chain joins TRBV30 and TRBJ2-5, with a possible D match to TRBD2 (5 bases). The CDR3 totals 13 residues. V was cut by 3 bases and J by 4 bases, with 12 bases left in between. Germline V gives CDR1 GTSNPN, CDR2 SVGIG (reference sequence). CDR3 sequence (DNA): TGTGCCTGGAGGAGTGGAGGCCGAGAGACCCAGTACTTC. It specifies CAWRSGGRETQYF.

The sample holds many counts of this clone. Relative to the germline gene, one junction end is altered; a read error may explain this. The rearrangement joins TRBV4-2 to TRBJ2-7; D might be TRBD2 (5 bases). From germline, CDR1 is LGHNA and CDR2 YNFKEQ. CDR3 length: 16 amino acids. The CDR3 region is CASSKEGPGSLYEQYF. The CDR3, as DNA: TGTGCCAGCAGCAAAGAGGGCCCAGGATCCCTCTACGAGCAGTACTTC.

The chain joins TRBV3-1 (or the pseudogene TRBV3-2) to TRBJ2-7; possibly TRBD2 for D (5 bases). The V end lost 4 bases, the J end lost 3 bases, and 10 bases lay between the germline ends. The CDR3 runs to 13 residues. CDR1 is LGHDT and CDR2 is YNNKEL in the germline V gene (reference sequence). This CDR3 reads CASSLGVRYEQYF. The CDR3 region has the DNA TGTGCCAGCAGCCTGGGAGTCCGCTACGAGCAGTACTTC.

This chain joins TRBV19 and TRBJ1-6; D unclear. The CDR3 spans 13 residues. V dropped 4 bases and J dropped 4 bases, with 5 bases sitting between them. From germline, CDR1 is LNHDA and CDR2 SQIVND (reference sequence). The CDR3 bases are TGTGCCAGTAGTAGCGGGTATAATTCACCCCTCCACTTT. This translates into CASSSGYNSPLHF.